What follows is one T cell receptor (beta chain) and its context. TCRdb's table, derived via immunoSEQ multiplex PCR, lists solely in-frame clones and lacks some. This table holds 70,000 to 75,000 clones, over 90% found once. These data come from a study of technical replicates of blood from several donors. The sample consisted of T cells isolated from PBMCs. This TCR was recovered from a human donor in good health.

CDR3 sequence (DNA): TGTGCCAGCAGCCAAATGGTCCGTACACAGAGCACAGATACGCAGTATTTT. Encoded protein: CASSQMVRTQSTDTQYF. The chain links TRBV16 to TRBJ2-3; D not resolved. This CDR3 contains 17 residues. Trimming removed 2 bases from V and 0 bases from J, with 15 bases in between. CDR1 is KGHSY, CDR2 FQNENV, per germline. Combining the CDR3 with reference TRBV16 and TRBJ2-3 gives the whole variable domain GEEVAQTPKHLVRGEGQKAKLYCAPIKGHSYVFWYQQVLKNEFKFLISFQNENVFDETGMPKERFSAKCLPNSPCSLEIQATKLEDSAVYFCASSQMVRTQSTDTQYFGPGTRLTVL.